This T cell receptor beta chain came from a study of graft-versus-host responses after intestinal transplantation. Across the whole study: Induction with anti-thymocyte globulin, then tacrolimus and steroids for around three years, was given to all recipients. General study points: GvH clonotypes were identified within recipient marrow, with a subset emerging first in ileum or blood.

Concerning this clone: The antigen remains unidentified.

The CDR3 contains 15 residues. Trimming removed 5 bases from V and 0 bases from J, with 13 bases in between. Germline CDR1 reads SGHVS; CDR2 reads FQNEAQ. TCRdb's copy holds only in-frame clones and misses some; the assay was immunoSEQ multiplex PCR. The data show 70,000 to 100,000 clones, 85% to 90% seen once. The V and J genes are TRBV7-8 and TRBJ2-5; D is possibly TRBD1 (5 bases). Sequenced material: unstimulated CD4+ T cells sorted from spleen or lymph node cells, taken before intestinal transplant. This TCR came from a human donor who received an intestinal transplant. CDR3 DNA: TGTGCCAGCAGCGATCCCAGGGTTCACCAAGAGACCCAGTACTTC. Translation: CASSDPRVHQETQYF. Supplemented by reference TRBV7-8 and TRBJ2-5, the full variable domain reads GAGVSQSPRYKVAKRGQDVALRCDPISGHVSLFWYQQALGQGPEFLTYFQNEAQLDKSGLPSDRFFAERPEGSVSTLKIQRTQQEDSAVYLCASSDPRVHQETQYFGPGTRLLVL.